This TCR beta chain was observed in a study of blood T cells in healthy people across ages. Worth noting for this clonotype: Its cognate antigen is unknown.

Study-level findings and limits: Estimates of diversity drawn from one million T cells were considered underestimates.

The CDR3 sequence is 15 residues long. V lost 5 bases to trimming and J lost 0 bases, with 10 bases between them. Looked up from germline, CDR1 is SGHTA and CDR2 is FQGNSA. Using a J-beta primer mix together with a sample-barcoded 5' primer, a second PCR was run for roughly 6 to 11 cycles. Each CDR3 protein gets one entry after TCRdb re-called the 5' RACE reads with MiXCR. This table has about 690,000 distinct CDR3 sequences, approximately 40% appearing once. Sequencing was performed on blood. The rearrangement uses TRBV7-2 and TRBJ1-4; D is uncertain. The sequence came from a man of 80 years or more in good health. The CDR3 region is CASSRRPATNEKLFF. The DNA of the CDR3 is TGTGCCAGCAGCCGCCGGCCGGCAACTAATGAAAAACTGTTTTTT.